This TCR beta chain emerged from a study of blood T cell repertoires in COVID-19. Study summary: The United States, Italy and Spain supplied acute and convalescent COVID-19 samples.

TCRdb's table, derived via immunoSEQ multiplex PCR, lists solely in-frame clones and lacks some. Of about 100,000 clones listed, roughly four fifths are singletons. V dropped 8 bases and J dropped 0 bases, with 10 bases sitting between them. The CDR3 runs to 14 residues. The V gene's germline CDR1 is KGHSH and CDR2 LQKENI. V and J are TRBV18 and TRBJ2-2; tentatively, D is TRBD2 (6 bases). Sequencing input: peripheral blood. The TCR comes from a man aged 55 to 69 with acute or convalescent COVID-19. The CDR3 coding sequence is TGTGCCAGCCGGGAGAATTCGAACACCGGGGAGCTGTTTTTT. Protein sequence: CASRENSNTGELFF.